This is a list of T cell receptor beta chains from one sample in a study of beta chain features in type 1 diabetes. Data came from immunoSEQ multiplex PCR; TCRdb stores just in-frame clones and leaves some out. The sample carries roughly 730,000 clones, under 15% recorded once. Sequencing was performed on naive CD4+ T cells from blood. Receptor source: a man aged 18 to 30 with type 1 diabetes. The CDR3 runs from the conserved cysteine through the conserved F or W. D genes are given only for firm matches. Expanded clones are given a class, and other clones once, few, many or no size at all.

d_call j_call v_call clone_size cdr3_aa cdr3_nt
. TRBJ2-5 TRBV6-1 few CASSVREETQYF TGTGCCAGCAGTGTTAGGGAAGAGACCCAGTACTTC
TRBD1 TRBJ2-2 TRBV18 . CASSPGQGPTGELFF TGTGCCAGCTCACCTGGACAGGGGCCCACCGGGGAGCTGTTTTTT
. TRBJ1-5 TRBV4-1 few CASSKVGDSNQPQHF TGCGCCAGCAGCAAGGTGGGGGATAGCAATCAGCCCCAGCATTTT
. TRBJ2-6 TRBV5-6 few CASSPDHSGANVLTF TGTGCCAGCAGCCCCGATCATTCTGGGGCCAACGTCCTGACTTTC
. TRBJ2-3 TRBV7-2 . CASSLDRSDTQYF TGTGCCAGCAGCTTAGACCGGTCAGATACGCAGTATTTT
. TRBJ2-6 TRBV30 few CAWIISGANVLTF TGTGCCTGGATTATCTCTGGGGCCAACGTCCTGACTTTC
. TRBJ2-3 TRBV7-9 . CASRPQGPDTQYF TGTGCCAGCAGGCCTCAGGGGCCAGATACGCAGTATTTT
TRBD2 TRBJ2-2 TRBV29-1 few CSVGRVAGVAGELFF TGCAGCGTTGGTAGGGTAGCGGGGGTAGCCGGGGAGCTGTTTTTT
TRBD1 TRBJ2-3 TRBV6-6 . CASSFDRATDTQYF TGTGCCAGCAGTTTCGACAGGGCCACAGATACGCAGTATTTT
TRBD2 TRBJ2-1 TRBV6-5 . CASSYEAGVYNEQFF TGTGCCAGCAGTTACGAAGCGGGGGTCTACAATGAGCAGTTCTTC
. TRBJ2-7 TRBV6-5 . CASSKTVNSYEQYF TGTGCCAGCAGCAAGACAGTTAACTCCTACGAGCAGTACTTC
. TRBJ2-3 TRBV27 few CASSLAGGFDTQYF TGTGCCAGCAGTTTAGCAGGGGGGTTCGATACGCAGTATTTT
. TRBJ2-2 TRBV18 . CASSTLGPANTGELFF .
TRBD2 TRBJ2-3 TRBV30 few CAWIGLAGAADTQYF TGTGCCTGGATTGGGCTAGCGGGGGCCGCAGATACGCAGTATTTT
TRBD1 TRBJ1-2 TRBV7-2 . CASSPDRRVSYGYTF TGTGCCAGCAGCCCGGACAGGCGAGTTAGTTATGGCTACACCTTC
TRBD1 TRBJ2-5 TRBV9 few CASSVTGEETQYF TGTGCCAGCAGCGTAACAGGGGAAGAGACCCAGTACTTC
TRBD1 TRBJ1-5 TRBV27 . CASSLIGQGGSGQPQHF TGTGCCAGCAGTTTAATCGGACAGGGGGGATCAGGTCAGCCCCAGCATTTT
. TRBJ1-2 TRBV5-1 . CASRPDRTLAGYTF TGCGCCAGCAGACCCGATCGGACCCTGGCGGGCTACACCTTC
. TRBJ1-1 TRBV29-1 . CSVVQFAGNTEAFF TGCAGCGTTGTCCAGTTCGCCGGGAACACTGAAGCTTTCTTT
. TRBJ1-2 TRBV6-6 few CAGDGDGYTF TGTGCCGGAGACGGGGATGGCTACACCTTC
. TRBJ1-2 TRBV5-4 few CASSLDRDGYTF TGTGCCAGCAGCTTGGACAGGGATGGCTACACCTTC
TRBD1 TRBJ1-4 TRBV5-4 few CASSLQQGGNEKLFF TGTGCCAGCAGCCTACAACAGGGGGGAAATGAAAAACTGTTTTTT
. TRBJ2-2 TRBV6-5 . CASSYETVNTGELFF TGTGCCAGCAGTTACGAGACGGTGAACACCGGGGAGCTGTTTTTT
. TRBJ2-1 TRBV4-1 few CASSQAGAYNEQFF TGCGCCAGCAGCCAGGCCGGTGCCTACAATGAGCAGTTCTTC
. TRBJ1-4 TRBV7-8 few CASSASTGTGGEKLFF TGTGCCAGCAGCGCCTCTACCGGGACTGGGGGTGAAAAACTGTTTTTT
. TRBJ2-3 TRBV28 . CASEGGSTDTQYF TGTGCCAGCGAAGGGGGGAGCACAGATACGCAGTATTTT
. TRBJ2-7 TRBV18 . CASSPRAGWYEQYF TGTGCCAGCTCACCCCGGGCGGGCTGGTACGAGCAGTACTTC
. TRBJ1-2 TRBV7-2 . CASSPRTSSGYTF TGTGCCAGCAGCCCCCGGACCAGTTCTGGCTACACCTTC
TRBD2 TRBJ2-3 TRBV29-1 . CSVDRVGGGSDTQYF TGCAGCGTTGATCGTGTCGGGGGGGGATCGGATACGCAGTATTTT
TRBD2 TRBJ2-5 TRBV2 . CASTERGVETQYF TGTGCCAGCACTGAGCGGGGGGTTGAGACCCAGTACTTC
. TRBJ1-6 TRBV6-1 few CASSERGRDSPLHF TGTGCCAGCAGTGAACGCGGGCGGGATTCACCCCTCCACTTT
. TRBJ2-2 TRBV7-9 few CASSLGSGTNTGELFF TGTGCCAGCAGCTTAGGATCCGGGACCAACACCGGGGAGCTGTTTTTT
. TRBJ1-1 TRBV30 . CAWSVDWRNTEAFF TGTGCCTGGAGTGTTGACTGGCGGAACACTGAAGCTTTCTTT
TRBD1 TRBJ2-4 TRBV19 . CASRIPGQGNIQYF TGTGCCAGTAGGATCCCGGGACAGGGAAACATTCAGTACTTC
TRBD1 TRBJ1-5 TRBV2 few CASSVEDRVDQPQHF TGTGCCAGCAGTGTGGAGGACAGGGTAGACCAGCCCCAGCATTTT
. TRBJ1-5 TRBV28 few CASSAADSMSQPQHF TGTGCCAGCAGTGCGGCGGACAGTATGAGTCAGCCCCAGCATTTT